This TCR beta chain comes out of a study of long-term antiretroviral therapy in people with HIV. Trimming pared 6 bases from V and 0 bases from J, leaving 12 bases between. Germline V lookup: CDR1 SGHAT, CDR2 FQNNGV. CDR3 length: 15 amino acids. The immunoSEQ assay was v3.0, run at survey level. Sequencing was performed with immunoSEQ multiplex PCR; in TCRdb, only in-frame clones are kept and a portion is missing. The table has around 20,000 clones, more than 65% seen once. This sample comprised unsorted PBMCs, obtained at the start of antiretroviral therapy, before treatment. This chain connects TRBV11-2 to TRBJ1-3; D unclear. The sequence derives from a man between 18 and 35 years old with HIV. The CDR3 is CASRPTADSGNTIYF. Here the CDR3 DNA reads TGTGCCAGCAGGCCAACTGCGGACTCTGGAAACACCATATATTTT.